The 21 T cell receptor beta chains given below trace back to one sample, sequenced in a study of T cells in Graves' hyperthyroidism and ophthalmopathy. From RNA transcripts, TCR beta CDR3 regions were amplified. HTBI primers drove first-round RT-PCR of the TCR CDR3. TCRdb passed the multiplex PCR reads through MiXCR, listing each CDR3 protein once. The data contain hundreds of thousands of distinct CDR3 sequences, around 13% of them singletons. Sequenced sample: blood. Every receptor here comes from a woman aged 18-29 years with Graves' hyperthyroidism.

This clonotype was seen at least ten times. The rearrangement links TRBV4-1 to TRBJ2-3; D not resolved. Trimming took off 0 bases at V and 4 bases at J, with 5 bases between the two ends. Germline CDR1 reads MGHRA; CDR2 reads YSYEKL. The CDR3 totals 13 residues. This CDR3 reads CASSQEPPDTQYF. DNA for the CDR3: TGCGCCAGCAGCCAAGAGCCCCCAGATACGCAGTATTTT.

This clonotype was observed at least ten times. V and J are TRBV28 and TRBJ2-2; D possibly corresponds to TRBD2 (5 bases). V lost 6 bases and J lost 1, with 12 bases in between. CDR3 size: 15 residues. CDR1 and CDR2 from the germline V gene are MDHEN and SYDVKM. CDR3: CASRAGMMNTGELFF. The CDR3 DNA sequence: TGTGCCAGCAGAGCCGGGATGATGAACACCGGGGAGCTGTTTTTT.

This clonotype has a count of ten or more. J is TRBJ2-6 and V is TRBV3-1; no clear D gene. Germline lookup yields CDR1 LGHDT and CDR2 YNNKEL (reference sequence). The CDR3 is 16 residues long. Trimming took 2 bases from V and 4 from J, leaving 12 bases between them. As DNA, the CDR3 is TGTGCCAGCAGCCAATGCAGGAGTTCAGGGGCCAACGTCCTGACTTTC. It is translated as CASSQCRSSGANVLTF.

This clonotype was counted ten times or more. The chain has TRBV7-6 and TRBJ1-1; D is possibly TRBD1 (5 bases). This CDR3 spans 18 amino acids. Germline lookup yields CDR1 SGHVS and CDR2 FNYEAQ. The V and J ends lost 1 base and 3 bases respectively, with 21 bases between them. The chain's CDR3 is CASSLESGWSGADTEAFF. The CDR3 nucleotides read TGTGCCAGCAGCTTAGAGTCGGGGTGGAGTGGGGCTGACACTGAAGCTTTCTTT. The full variable domain, in which reference TRBV7-6 and TRBJ1-1 provide the parts outside the CDR3, is GAGVSQSPRYKVTKRGQDVALRCDPISGHVSLYWYRQALGQGPEFLTYFNYEAQQDKSGLPNDRFSAERPEGSISTLTIQRTEQRDSAMYRCASSLESGWSGADTEAFFGQGTRLTVV.

This clonotype was counted at least ten times. The gene calls are TRBV6-1 and TRBJ2-7; 11 bases are shared with TRBD1. V lost 7 bases, J lost 6 bases, and 8 bases stayed unmatched. CDR3 length: 14 residues. The germline V gene has CDR1 MNHNS and CDR2 SASEGT. The CDR3 here is CASKTDRGPGEQYF. DNA for the CDR3: TGTGCCAGCAAGACGGACAGGGGGCCGGGCGAGCAGTACTTC.

This clonotype has at least ten counts. J is TRBJ1-2 and V is TRBV7-9, with D uncertain. Trimming stripped 5 bases from V and 4 bases from J, with 11 bases between. This CDR3 has 13 amino acids. The germline CDR1 and CDR2 sequences are SEHNR and FQNEAQ (reference sequence). The CDR3 here is CASSPEDFYGYTF. The CDR3 DNA sequence: TGTGCCAGCAGCCCAGAGGACTTCTATGGCTACACCTTC.

The rearrangement links TRBV9 to TRBJ2-7; D might be TRBD1 (5 bases). The CDR3 runs 14 residues. Germline loops: CDR1 SGDLS, CDR2 YYNGEE. V lost 5 bases to trimming and J lost 3 bases, with 15 bases between them. The CDR3 bases are TGTGCCAGCAGGGACCTAAGGGGATTCTACGAGCAGTACTTC. The encoded protein is CASRDLRGFYEQYF.

This clonotype was recorded a few times. The rearrangement uses TRBV5-1 and TRBJ1-4; D ambiguous. The CDR3 has 13 amino acids. Germline-derived CDR1 and CDR2 are SGHRS and YFSETQ. The V gene lost 0 bases and the J gene lost 5 bases, with 5 bases spanning the gap. The CDR3 here is CASSLETNEKLFF. The CDR3 coding sequence is TGCGCCAGCAGCTTGGAGACAAATGAAAAACTGTTTTTT. The whole variable domain, filled in from reference TRBV5-1 and TRBJ1-4, reads KAGVTQTPRYLIKTRGQQVTLSCSPISGHRSVSWYQQTPGQGLQFLFEYFSETQRNKGNFPGRFSGRQFSNSRSEMNVSTLELGDSALYLCASSLETNEKLFFGSGTQLSVL.

This clonotype was picked up many times. The gene calls are TRBV27 and TRBJ1-2, with 7 bases identical to TRBD1. V trimming: 4 bases; J trimming: 2 bases; junction bases outside the gene matches: 7. Germline CDR1 reads MNHEY; CDR2 reads SMNVEV (reference sequence). CDR3 length: 15 residues. CDR3 loop: CASSSLTGLNYGYTF. As DNA, the CDR3 is TGTGCCAGCAGTTCCTTGACAGGGCTCAACTATGGCTACACCTTC.

Concerning this clonotype: Possible read error: a much larger clone is one base away. The V and J genes are TRBV19 and TRBJ1-5, with D hard to call. Per the germline V gene, CDR1 is LNHDA and CDR2 is SQIVND (reference sequence). Trimming took off 9 bases at V and 1 base at J, with 7 bases between the two ends. The CDR3 covers 12 residues. Here the CDR3 DNA reads TGTGCCAGCGGTAGGAGCAATCAGCCCCAGCATTTT. It yields the protein CASGRSNQPQHF. The full variable domain, its missing parts supplied by reference TRBV19 and TRBJ1-5, is DGGITQSPKYLFRKEGQNVTLSCEQNLNHDAMYWYRQDPGQGLRLIYYSQIVNDFQKGDIAEGYSVSREKKESFPLTVTSAQKNPTAFYLCASGRSNQPQHFGDGTRLSIL.

Note on this clonotype: A clone one base away is much larger, so this may be a read error. The chain employs TRBV6-5 and TRBJ1-5, with D unresolved. From germline, CDR1 is MNHEY and CDR2 SVGAGI. This CDR3 is built from 17 residues. Written as DNA, the CDR3 is TGTGCCGGCAGTTACTCCTTTGCCAGTCATAGCAATCAGCCCCAGCATTTT. Its protein product is CAGSYSFASHSNQPQHF.

At least ten counts were recorded for this clonotype. This chain joins TRBV9 and TRBJ2-7, with 9 bases matching TRBD1. This CDR3 comprises 15 residues. V trimming: 1 base; J trimming: 4 bases; junction bases outside the gene matches: 6. From germline, CDR1 is SGDLS and CDR2 YYNGEE. CDR3 residues: CASSVYPGQGYEQYF. DNA of the CDR3: TGTGCCAGCAGCGTATATCCTGGACAGGGGTACGAGCAGTACTTC.

On this clonotype: One base away lies a much larger clone, so this may be a sequencing read error. The conserved phenylalanine or tryptophan normally closing the CDR3 is absent here, so this likely arose from a read error. J is TRBJ1-5 and V is TRBV2; D is undetermined. The CDR3 has 15 amino acids. Germline V gives CDR1 SNHLY, CDR2 FYNNEI. Deletions cut 3 bases from V and 0 bases from J, with 9 bases between. CDR3 region: CASSEGRISNQPQHL. In DNA form, the CDR3 reads TGTGCCAGCAGTGAGGGTCGGATTAGCAATCAGCCCCAGCATCTT.

This clonotype was counted between two and nine times. The chain combines TRBV19 with TRBJ1-5; a possible D gene is TRBD1 (5 bases). Germline V gene data show CDR1 as LNHDA and CDR2 as SQIVND (reference sequence). The V end was cut by 7 bases, the J end by 0 bases, with 19 bases between. This CDR3 is built from 17 residues. Here the CDR3 DNA reads TGTGCCAGTAAAGGACTAGCTGGGGCCTATAGCAATCAGCCCCAGCATTTT. Translation gives CASKGLAGAYSNQPQHF.

This clonotype occurred many times. The J gene is TRBJ2-5, the V gene TRBV7-8, with TRBD1 as a possible D gene (6 bases). This CDR3 is 15 amino acids long. Germline V gene data show CDR1 as SGHVS and CDR2 as FQNEAQ. V was cut by 2 bases and J by 2 bases, with 12 bases left in between. This chain's CDR3 is CASSLMGGQQETQYF. CDR3 nucleotide sequence: TGTGCCAGCAGCTTAATGGGCGGACAGCAAGAGACCCAGTACTTC.

This clonotype was detected ten times or more. V usage is TRBV6-2 or TRBV6-3 and J usage is TRBJ2-3; D ambiguous. V gave up 5 bases and J gave up 6 bases, with 9 bases separating them. Germline CDR1 MNHEY, CDR2 SVGEGT. The CDR3 spans 12 residues. This CDR3 is CASSQMGDTQYF. The CDR3 bases are TGTGCCAGCAGTCAAATGGGGGATACGCAGTATTTT.

V and J are TRBV10-3 and TRBJ1-2; D gene uncertain. The CDR3 spans 17 residues. The V and J ends lost 0 bases and 0 bases respectively, with 14 bases between them. CDR1 is ENHRY and CDR2 is SYGVKD in the germline V gene. CDR3 sequence (DNA): TGTGCCATCAGTGAGTCGACTCTCACAGAACCTAACTATGGCTACACCTTC. It yields the protein CAISESTLTEPNYGYTF.

The rearrangement joins TRBV7-6 to TRBJ2-5, with D possibly TRBD1 on 6 matching bases. From germline, CDR1 is SGHVS and CDR2 FNYEAQ. The V end was cut by 5 bases, the J end by 4 bases, with 14 bases between. The CDR3 runs to 14 residues. CDR3 amino acids: CASSPNRVRETQYF. CDR3 DNA: TGTGCCAGCAGCCCGAACAGGGTGAGAGAGACCCAGTACTTC.

This clonotype was observed many times. The rearrangement links TRBV15 to TRBJ2-5; possible D gene TRBD1, 5 bases. V was clipped by 3 bases and J by 5 bases, with 16 bases between them. Germline lookup yields CDR1 LNHNV and CDR2 YYDKDF (reference sequence). The CDR3 contains 15 residues. The CDR3 DNA is TGTGCCACCAGCAGCCAAATAAACCCAGGGGAGACCCAGTACTTC. It encodes CATSSQINPGETQYF.

This chain joins TRBV20-1 and TRBJ1-6; 7 bases fit TRBD1. Trimming at V came to 7 bases and at J to 7 bases, leaving 7 bases not matched to a gene. This CDR3 is 13 amino acids long. The V gene's germline CDR1 is DFQATT and CDR2 SNEGSKA (reference sequence). This CDR3 reads CSGTTGSNSPLHF. Here the CDR3 DNA reads TGCAGTGGAACGACAGGGTCGAATTCACCCCTCCACTTT.

This clonotype was counted at least ten times. The rearrangement joins TRBV7-8 to TRBJ2-3, with unresolved D. Germline V CDR1 and CDR2: SGHVS, FQNEAQ. The V and J ends lost 0 bases and 0 bases respectively, with 7 bases between them. This CDR3 has 15 amino acids. The DNA for the CDR3 is TGTGCCAGCAGCTTAGCATGGCGCAGCACAGATACGCAGTATTTT. The encoded protein is CASSLAWRSTDTQYF. The full variable domain, completed using reference TRBV7-8 and TRBJ2-3, is GAGVSQSPRYKVAKRGQDVALRCDPISGHVSLFWYQQALGQGPEFLTYFQNEAQLDKSGLPSDRFFAERPEGSVSTLKIQRTQQEDSAVYLCASSLAWRSTDTQYFGPGTRLTVL.